This is a list of T cell receptor beta chains from one sample in a study of cytomegalovirus exposure and HLA in healthy donors. Sequencing was performed with immunoSEQ multiplex PCR; in TCRdb, only in-frame clones are kept and a portion is missing. This sample has 170,000 or so clones, with around 85% found just once. Sequenced sample: PBMCs. The receptors stem from a man aged 18 to 29 in good health and CMV-seropositive. Each CDR3 is given with its conserved first and last residue. Fields, in order: J gene, clone size, D gene, V gene, CDR3 protein, CDR3 DNA. D genes are given only for firm matches. Expanded clones get a size class; other rows say once, few or many, or leave the size out.

TRBJ2-2 | NA | TRBD1 | TRBV18 | CASSPQEWTGGSGELFF | TGTGCCAGCTCACCACAGGAGTGGACAGGGGGTTCCGGGGAGCTGTTTTTT
TRBJ1-1 | NA | TRBD1 | TRBV7-9 | CASSYMRTGKNTEAFF | TGTGCCAGCAGCTATATGCGGACAGGAAAGAACACTGAAGCTTTCTTT
TRBJ2-5 | NA | TRBD2 | TRBV13 | CASSLESGGPGETQYF | TGTGCCAGCAGCTTAGAATCGGGGGGACCCGGGGAGACCCAGTACTTC
TRBJ1-3 | NA | NA | TRBV5-4 | CASNPGGPTSGNTIYF | TGTGCCAGCAACCCGGGGGGGCCCACCTCTGGAAACACCATATATTTT
TRBJ2-5 | NA | NA | TRBV28 | CASSLGATGGGRETQYF | TGTGCCAGCAGTTTGGGCGCGACAGGCGGGGGAAGGGAGACCCAGTACTTC
TRBJ2-7 | NA | TRBD2 | TRBV2 | CASSRLAGGPGEQYF | TGTGCCAGCAGCCGTCTAGCGGGAGGGCCGGGCGAGCAGTACTTC
TRBJ2-5 | NA | NA | TRBV30 | CAWSEGLGETQYF | TGTGCCTGGAGTGAGGGACTTGGAGAGACCCAGTACTTC
TRBJ2-7 | once | NA | TRBV29-1 | CSVEDPMKQPRTYEQYF | TGCAGCGTTGAAGATCCAATGAAACAGCCTCGTACCTACGAGCAGTACTTC
TRBJ2-7 | NA | TRBD1 | TRBV6-1 | CASSEAPGQYEEQYF | TGTGCCAGCAGTGAAGCCCCGGGACAGTACGAAGAGCAGTACTTC
TRBJ2-2 | NA | TRBD2 | TRBV5-4 | CASSSSGGRNTGELFF | TGTGCCAGCAGCTCCTCCGGCGGGAGGAACACCGGGGAGCTGTTTTTT
TRBJ2-3 | NA | NA | TRBV14 | CASSQVPSGPDTQYF | TGTGCCAGCAGCCAAGTCCCCAGCGGGCCAGATACGCAGTATTTT
TRBJ2-7 | NA | NA | TRBV28 | CASSLWASAPEQYF | TGTGCCAGCAGTTTATGGGCTAGCGCTCCCGAGCAGTACTTC
TRBJ2-3 | NA | NA | TRBV7-8 | CASSPIRTGTDTQYF | TGTGCCAGCAGCCCAATCAGGACGGGAACAGATACGCAGTATTTT
TRBJ1-1 | few | TRBD1 | TRBV6-4 | CASSDPGTGANTEAFF | TGTGCCAGCAGTGACCCTGGGACAGGGGCGAACACTGAAGCTTTCTTT
TRBJ2-7 | once | NA | TRBV14 | CASSQNRFPYEQYF | TGTGCCAGCAGCCAAAACAGGTTCCCCTACGAGCAGTACTTC
TRBJ2-7 | NA | TRBD2 | TRBV6-1 | CASSMGGYYEQYF | TGTGCCAGTTCGATGGGGGGGTACTACGAGCAGTACTTC
TRBJ2-4 | NA | TRBD1 | TRBV5-1 | CASSTRTGAKNIQYF | TGCGCCAGCAGCACGAGGACAGGGGCCAAAAACATTCAGTACTTC
TRBJ2-4 | NA | NA | TRBV7-9 | CASSGAGLAKNIQYF | TGTGCCAGCAGCGGGGCAGGCCTAGCCAAAAACATTCAGTACTTC
TRBJ1-5 | NA | NA | TRBV15 | CATSRERLINQPQHF | TGTGCCACCAGCAGAGAACGACTGATCAATCAGCCCCAGCATTTT
TRBJ2-1 | NA | TRBD2 | TRBV10-1 | CASSASGTNEQFF | TGCGCCAGCAGCGCTAGCGGGACCAATGAGCAGTTCTTC
TRBJ1-5 | NA | NA | TRBV11-2 | CASSLDRGGAQPQHF | TGTGCCAGCAGCTTAGATCGGGGCGGGGCTCAGCCCCAGCATTTT
TRBJ1-3 | NA | NA | TRBV5-1 | CASSVSPTVSGNTIYF | TGCGCCAGCAGCGTTTCGCCGACAGTCTCTGGAAACACCATATATTTT
TRBJ2-4 | NA | NA | TRBV5-6 | CASRAWAKNIQYF | TGTGCCAGCAGGGCCTGGGCCAAAAACATTCAGTACTTC
TRBJ2-2 | NA | NA | TRBV7-3 | CASRPSGAANTGELFF | TGTGCCAGCAGACCCAGTGGGGCCGCGAACACCGGGGAGCTGTTTTTT
TRBJ2-1 | NA | TRBD2 | TRBV28 | CASSILWGTSGRLGNEQFF | TGTGCCAGCAGTATCCTCTGGGGGACTAGCGGGAGACTGGGCAATGAGCAGTTCTTC
TRBJ1-1 | few | NA | TRBV19 | CASSIAQNTEAFF | TGTGCCAGTAGTATAGCACAGAACACTGAAGCTTTCTTT
TRBJ2-7 | NA | NA | TRBV2 | CASSEKGRGEQYF | TGTGCCAGCAGTGAAAAGGGTAGGGGCGAGCAGTACTTC